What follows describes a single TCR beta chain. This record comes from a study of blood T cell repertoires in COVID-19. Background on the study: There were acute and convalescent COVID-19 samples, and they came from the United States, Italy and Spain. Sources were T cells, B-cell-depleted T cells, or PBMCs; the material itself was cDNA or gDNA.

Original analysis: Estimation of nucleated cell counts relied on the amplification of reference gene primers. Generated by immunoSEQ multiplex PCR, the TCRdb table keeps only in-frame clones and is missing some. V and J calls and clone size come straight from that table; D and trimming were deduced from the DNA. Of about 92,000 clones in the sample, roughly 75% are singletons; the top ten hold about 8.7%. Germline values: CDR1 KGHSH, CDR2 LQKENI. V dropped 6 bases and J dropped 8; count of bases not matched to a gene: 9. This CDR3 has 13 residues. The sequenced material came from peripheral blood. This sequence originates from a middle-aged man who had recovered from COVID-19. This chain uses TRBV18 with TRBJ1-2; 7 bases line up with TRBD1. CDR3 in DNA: TGTGCCAGCTCCCCCGAGGGGGCGGAGGGCTACACCTTC. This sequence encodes CASSPEGAEGYTF.